Shown below are 10 T cell receptor beta chains from a single sample sequenced in a study of cytomegalovirus exposure and HLA in healthy donors. The PCR contained 60 Vbeta and 13 Jbeta primers. The data were produced by immunoSEQ multiplex PCR, yet TCRdb's version contains in-frame clones alone and is incomplete. The sample consists of more than 80,000 clones, more than 65% of them appearing once. Material for sequencing was PBMCs. The receptors were sampled from a girl under 10 years old in good health and CMV-seropositive.

The chain uses TRBV28 and TRBJ1-4; 7 nucleotides agree with TRBD1. The CDR3 covers 14 residues. Germline CDR1 and CDR2: MDHEN and SYDVKM. The V and J ends lost 6 bases and 6 bases, in that order; junction bases with no gene match: 7. This chain's CDR3 is CASSPTGLDEKLFF. Here the CDR3 DNA reads TGTGCCAGCAGCCCGACAGGGTTGGATGAAAAACTGTTTTTT.

The DNA of the CDR3 is TGTGCCAGCCACTCACAGGGATCGGGCAATCAGCCCCAGCATTTT. The encoded protein is CASHSQGSGNQPQHF. The chain links TRBV6-6 to TRBJ1-5, with D possibly matching TRBD1 (6 bases). The CDR3 loop spans 15 amino acids. The V end lost 8 bases, the J end lost 2 bases, and 16 bases lay between the germline ends. CDR1 and CDR2 (germline): MNHNY, SVGAGI (reference sequence).

The chain recombines TRBV5-1 with TRBJ2-7, with 8 bases fitting TRBD1. The CDR3 contains 14 residues. Germline values: CDR1 SGHRS, CDR2 YFSETQ. V shed 0 bases, J shed 5 bases, and the junction held 4 bases outside the gene matches. The CDR3 DNA reads TGCGCCAGCAGCTTGGCCCCGGACAGGGACGAGCAGTACTTC. Its translation is CASSLAPDRDEQYF. Full variable domain (missing parts from reference TRBV5-1 and TRBJ2-7): KAGVTQTPRYLIKTRGQQVTLSCSPISGHRSVSWYQQTPGQGLQFLFEYFSETQRNKGNFPGRFSGRQFSNSRSEMNVSTLELGDSALYLCASSLAPDRDEQYFGPGTRLTVT.

V is TRBV10-3 and J is TRBJ1-1, with a weak D call TRBD1 (5 bases). V was shortened by 1 base and J by 1 base, with 10 bases between the two germline ends. There are 15 residues in the CDR3. Germline V lookup: CDR1 ENHRY, CDR2 SYGVKD. The CDR3: CAISELEGTNTEAFF. The CDR3 region has the DNA TGTGCCATCAGTGAGTTGGAGGGGACGAACACTGAAGCTTTCTTT.

This clone turned up a few times. The rearrangement joins TRBV4-1 to TRBJ1-4, with D unresolved. V was shortened by 0 bases and J by 2 bases, with 13 bases between the two germline ends. The CDR3 is 17 amino acids. Per germline, CDR1 MGHRA and CDR2 YSYEKL. This chain's CDR3 is CASSQDGPGGTNEKLFF. CDR3 nucleotides: TGCGCCAGCAGCCAAGATGGTCCTGGAGGGACTAATGAAAAACTGTTTTTT.

This chain uses TRBV30 with TRBJ2-5, with TRBD2 matching over 14 bases. The germline gives CDR1 GTSNPN, CDR2 SVGIG (reference sequence). V trimming: 5 bases; J trimming: 5 bases; junction bases outside the gene matches: 1. This CDR3 has 13 residues. The CDR3 protein is CAWGTSGSETQYF. CDR3 DNA sequence: TGTGCCTGGGGGACTAGCGGGAGTGAGACCCAGTACTTC.

The V call is TRBV5-1, the J call TRBJ2-2; TRBD2 might be the D (5 bases). The CDR3 runs to 12 residues. CDR1 SGHRS and CDR2 YFSETQ come from the germline V gene. Trimming removed 8 bases at V and 4 bases at J, with 9 bases between. The CDR3 spells CASGRGTGELFF. The CDR3 DNA sequence: TGCGCCAGTGGGAGAGGCACCGGGGAGCTGTTTTTT.

The chain recombines TRBV4-1 with TRBJ2-3; tentative D call: TRBD2 (7 bases). Germline V lookup: CDR1 MGHRA, CDR2 YSYEKL. V lost 4 bases and J 2 bases, leaving 10 bases between the germline ends. This CDR3 is 14 amino acids long. This CDR3 is CASSRGGATDTQYF. The CDR3 DNA follows: TGCGCCAGCAGCCGTGGGGGGGCCACAGATACGCAGTATTTT.

This clone was seen just once. V gene TRBV6-6 combines with J gene TRBJ2-3; 12 positions agree with TRBD2. The CDR3 runs to 16 residues. The V segment lost 4 bases and the J segment 8 bases; nucleotides outside the gene matches: 10. CDR1 is MNHNY, CDR2 SVGAGI, per germline (reference sequence). The CDR3 reads CASSWGLAGLSGTQYF. Here the CDR3 DNA reads TGTGCCAGCAGTTGGGGACTAGCGGGCCTTTCTGGTACGCAGTATTTT.

This chain connects TRBV27 to TRBJ2-7, with TRBD1 identical over 7 bases. Per germline, CDR1 MNHEY and CDR2 SMNVEV (reference sequence). V lost 5 bases, J lost 5 bases, and 12 bases stayed unmatched. There are 15 residues in the CDR3. The CDR3 sequence is CASSPTGQSWHEQYF. The DNA of the CDR3 is TGTGCCAGCAGTCCGACGGGACAGTCCTGGCACGAGCAGTACTTC.